This T cell receptor (beta chain) was retrieved from a study of response to subunit inactivated influenza vaccine. Germline CDR1 is SGHRS and CDR2 is YFSETQ. The V and J ends lost 0 bases and 1 base, in that order; junction bases with no gene match: 6. This CDR3 contains 17 residues. TCRdb passed the RT-PCR reads through MiXCR, listing each CDR3 protein once. The data hold 500,000 to 600,000 distinct CDR3 sequences, with about 8% observed a single time. Sequenced here: PBMCs from blood, sampled about 24 months after vaccination. The V call is TRBV5-1, the J call TRBJ2-2; 7 nucleotides match TRBD2. The sequence came from a man between 50 and 75 years old who received an inactivated influenza vaccine. The CDR3 here is CASSLDLGGGNTGELFF. Written as DNA, the CDR3 is TGCGCCAGCAGCTTGGATCTCGGCGGGGGGAACACCGGGGAGCTGTTTTTT. Looking up the rest from reference TRBV5-1 and TRBJ2-2 gives the full variable domain: KAGVTQTPRYLIKTRGQQVTLSCSPISGHRSVSWYQQTPGQGLQFLFEYFSETQRNKGNFPGRFSGRQFSNSRSEMNVSTLELGDSALYLCASSLDLGGGNTGELFFGEGSRLTVL.